This T cell receptor beta chain derives from a study of blood T cell repertoires in COVID-19 (dated by TCRdb to 2018 to 2020). Background for the entire study: Samples from collaborators originated in the United States, Italy and Spain and spanned both the acute and convalescent phases of COVID-19. HLA class I and class II types, where available, came from metadata supplied by the sample provider rather than from assay-based typing. The material from the prospective study consisted of cDNA or gDNA derived from T cells, B-cell-depleted T cells, or PBMCs. The repertoires were released in a freely available public database meant as a resource for research on the immune response to SARS-CoV-2. A de-identified subject ID, COVID-19 status, age in years and sex were almost always included in the sample metadata. Samples were obtained from the ongoing ImmuneRACE study (first 160 participants) and from 1,000 to 1,500 subjects provided by 6 global collaborators. The dataset comprised deeply sampled blood TCRbeta repertoires from subjects exposed to, actively infected with, or recovered from COVID-19.

In the case of this clone: Its antigen has not been determined. Within one base of it there is no much larger clone, and no base qualities were kept.

From cysteine to phenylalanine, the CDR3 is 11 amino acids long. The read is trimmed to its CDR3 DNA, 33 bases read in frame from base 1. From the germline V gene (reference sequence), CDR1 is DFQATT and CDR2 is SNEGSKA. Collaborating institutions collected whole blood in K2EDTA tubes following their own protocols. For TCRbeta analysis, collaborators shipped samples in one of three forms: frozen whole blood, isolated PBMCs, or DNA extracted from either of those sample types. General study outcomes and caveats: Clinical and demographic metadata were provided uncurated, with the amount varying by source and participant.

TCRbeta CDR3 regions were amplified from genomic DNA using the immunoSEQ Assay, a bias-controlled multiplex PCR. Turning to the authors' computational methods: The number of nucleated cells in each sample was estimated from the amplification of reference gene primers within the assay. To quantify the absolute abundance of each unique TCRbeta CDR3 rearrangement, sequence reads were collapsed and filtered. Productive Simpson clonality was computed per sample as the square root of Simpson's diversity index over productive rearrangements. Drawn from immuneACCESS, this table holds only the in-frame rearrangements with V and J called that TCRdb kept. Clones are partly lost; checked studies trace under half to an unresolved V gene and leave the rest unexplained. V, J and clone size reflect that table, while D and trimming were determined from the DNA. A total of 20,000 to 25,000 clones appear in this sample, roughly 80% of them only once. The top ten hold around 46% of the sample.

This receptor was obtained from a man aged 70-80 years with acute or convalescent COVID-19. This receptor chain uses TRBV20-1 and TRBJ2-3; TRBD2 is possibly the D segment (6 matching bases). Sequenced sample: peripheral blood. The DNA sequence is TGCAGCGTGGCGGGATCAGATACGCAGTATTTT. Its translation is CSVAGSDTQYF.